The 4 T cell receptor beta chains given below trace back to one sample, sequenced in a study of T cell responses to AZD1222 COVID-19 vaccine. Clones were read by immunoSEQ multiplex PCR, and TCRdb kept only the in-frame ones, dropping some. The sample yields 45,000 or so clones, around nine tenths seen once. This specimen was peripheral blood, taken 28 days after the second AZD1222 dose. These receptors were obtained from an adult who received the AZD1222 COVID-19 vaccine.

The V gene is TRBV6-5, the J gene TRBJ1-2; D not certain. The germline V gene has CDR1 MNHEY and CDR2 SVGAGI. V was cut by 2 bases and J by 8 bases, with 9 bases left in between. The length of the CDR3 is 12 residues. CDR3 in amino acids: CASSYRGYGYTF. The DNA of the CDR3 is TGTGCCAGCAGTTACCGCGGATACGGCTACACCTTC.

The chain couples TRBV6-2 or TRBV6-3 to TRBJ2-7, with a tentative D call TRBD2 (6 bases). Trimming pared 2 bases from V and 2 bases from J, leaving 16 bases between. CDR1 and CDR2 (germline): MNHEY, SVGEGT. The CDR3 extends over 16 amino acids. The CDR3 protein is CASSYSAGTDPYEQYF. CDR3 bases: TGTGCCAGCAGTTACAGTGCGGGAACTGATCCCTACGAGCAGTACTTC.

The gene calls are TRBV7-2 and TRBJ1-1, with 8 bases aligning to TRBD1. The CDR3 sequence is 14 residues long. Germline CDR1 SGHTA, CDR2 FQGNSA. V shed 2 bases, J shed 8 bases, and the junction held 7 bases outside the gene matches. The CDR3 nucleotides read TGTGCCAGCAGCTTAAGGGACAGGAGGCCCGAAGCTTTCTTT. This gives the protein CASSLRDRRPEAFF.

The chain carries TRBV11-1 and TRBJ2-4; D gene uncertain. Germline V gives CDR1 SGHAT, CDR2 FQDESV (reference sequence). CDR3 length equals 16 residues. V lost 3 bases and J 0 bases, leaving 12 bases between the germline ends. CDR3 sequence (DNA): TGTGCCAGCAGCTTTGATAGGAATGTAGCCAAAAACATTCAGTACTTC. Its translation is CASSFDRNVAKNIQYF.